This record covers a single T cell receptor (beta chain). CDR1 and CDR2 (germline): LGHNA, YSLEER. The V and J ends lost 3 bases and 2 bases respectively, with 14 bases between them. CDR3 size: 15 residues. Data came from immunoSEQ multiplex PCR; TCRdb stores just in-frame clones and leaves some out. Of around 2.1 million clones listed, approximately 94% were seen once; the top ten hold 1.5% to 2%. The data were obtained in a study of shared clonotypes between healthy human individuals. Naive CD8 cells lacked CD45RO and underwent positive selection for CCR7, leaving out terminally differentiated effector memory CD45RA+ cells.

The gene calls are TRBV4-3 and TRBJ2-7; D is perhaps TRBD2 (6 bases). The TCR comes from a man between 18 and 29 years old in good health. Some clones in this sample may be carry-over from other donors' samples. The sample was naive CD8+ T cells from PBMCs. CDR3 sequence: CASSHHHGGAYEQYF. The CDR3 region has the DNA TGCGCCAGCAGCCACCATCACGGGGGTGCCTACGAGCAGTACTTC.